This section outlines one TCR beta chain sequence together with its context. Its target is not known. At one of its ends the junction is not consistent with the germline gene, which may arise from a read error. iRepertoire HTBI primers and Arm-PCR of CDR3 regions built TCR beta libraries. Original analysis: From all samples, identification returned 14 TRBJ and approximately 63 TRBV segments. Using its own MiXCR run on the multiplex PCR reads, TCRdb lists one record per CDR3 protein. The V and J calls follow TCRdb's processing rather than the paper's. Among about 420,000 distinct CDR3 sequences, roughly 15% were seen once, and the ten largest hold about 23%. The data originate from a study of regulatory T cells in long-lasting Graves disease. Across the whole study: Graves' patients, newly diagnosed, had taken antithyroid drugs under 3 months. General study points: Persistent Graves' disease cases displayed lower TCR diversity than newly diagnosed ones.

Regarding time point: newly diagnosed GD, antithyroid drugs for less than 3 months. The TCR library was made from RNA that had been extracted from PBMCs in TRIzol. CDR3 length: 17 amino acids. Germline CDR1 SGHRS, CDR2 YFSETQ. The sample was also reused in another study, on T cells in Graves' hyperthyroidism and ophthalmopathy. This second report adds: First-round RT-PCR with HTBI primers amplified the TCR CDR3 region.

The clonotype comes from a woman younger than 35 with Graves disease. Source: peripheral blood mononuclear cells (PBMCs), taken at new diagnosis, from a patient treated with antithyroid drugs. The chain employs TRBV5-1 and TRBJ2-6; D could derive from TRBD1 or TRBD2 (5 bases each). CDR3 in DNA: TGCGCCAGCAGCTTGGCCGAGCGGAGCTCTGGGGCCAACGTCCGGACTTTC. Its protein is CASSLAERSSGANVRTF. Using reference TRBV5-1 and TRBJ2-6 for the parts outside the CDR3, the full variable domain is KAGVTQTPRYLIKTRGQQVTLSCSPISGHRSVSWYQQTPGQGLQFLFEYFSETQRNKGNFPGRFSGRQFSNSRSEMNVSTLELGDSALYLCASSLAERSSGANVRTFGAGSRLTVL.